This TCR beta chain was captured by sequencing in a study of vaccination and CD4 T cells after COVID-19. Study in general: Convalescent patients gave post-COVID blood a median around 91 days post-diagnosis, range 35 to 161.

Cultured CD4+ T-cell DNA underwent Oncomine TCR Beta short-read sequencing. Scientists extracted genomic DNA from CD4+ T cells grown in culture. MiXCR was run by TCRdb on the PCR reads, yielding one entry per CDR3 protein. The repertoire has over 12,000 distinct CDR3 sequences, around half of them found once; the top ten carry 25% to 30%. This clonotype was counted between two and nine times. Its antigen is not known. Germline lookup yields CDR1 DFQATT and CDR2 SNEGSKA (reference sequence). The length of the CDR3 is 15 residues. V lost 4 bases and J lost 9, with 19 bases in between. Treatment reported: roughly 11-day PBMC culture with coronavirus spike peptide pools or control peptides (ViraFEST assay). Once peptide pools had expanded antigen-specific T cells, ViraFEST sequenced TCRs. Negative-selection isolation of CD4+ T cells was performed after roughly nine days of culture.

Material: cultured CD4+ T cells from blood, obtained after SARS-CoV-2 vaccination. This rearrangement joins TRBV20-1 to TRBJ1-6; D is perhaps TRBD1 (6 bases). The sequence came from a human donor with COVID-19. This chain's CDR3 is CSATRPRGDASPLHF. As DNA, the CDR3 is TGCAGTGCTACTCGCCCCAGGGGCGACGCTTCACCCCTCCACTTT.